These 20 T cell receptor beta chains came from one sample sequenced in a study of OX40 agonist ivuxolimab in advanced cancers. This table comes from immunoSEQ multiplex PCR, and its TCRdb copy is limited to in-frame clones, with some not included. The sample has some 30,000 clones; about 83% are singletons. The specimen was CD4+ or CD8+ T cells sorted from blood, collected in a trial of the OX40 agonist ivuxolimab. All receptors derive from an adult with an advanced solid tumor such as melanoma, head and neck, liver or kidney cancer.

The chain recombines TRBV5-1 with TRBJ2-1; 8 bases fit TRBD1. Germline lookup yields CDR1 SGHRS and CDR2 YFSETQ. This CDR3 has 15 residues. V dropped 0 bases and J dropped 5; count of bases not matched to a gene: 4. Written as DNA, the CDR3 is TGCGCCAGCAGCTTGGGACAGGGGTCGAACAATGAGCAGTTCTTC. Translation gives CASSLGQGSNNEQFF.

The chain employs TRBV30 and TRBJ2-3, with TRBD2 matching 7 bases. This CDR3 comprises 13 residues. Germline V lookup: CDR1 GTSNPN, CDR2 SVGIG (reference sequence). Trimming cost V 5 bases and J 5 bases; bases outside gene matches: 7. The CDR3 reads CAWSSGRGDTQYF. The CDR3 nucleotides are TGTGCCTGGTCTAGCGGTAGGGGAGATACGCAGTATTTT.

As concerns this clone: This sample includes further DNA sequences coding for the same CDR3. The chain recombines TRBV6-4 with TRBJ2-5, with D unresolved. Trimming shortened V by 3 bases and J by 4 bases, and 9 bases separated the two germline ends. Per the germline V gene, CDR1 is MRHNA and CDR2 is SNTAGT. This CDR3 comprises 13 residues. The CDR3 DNA follows: TGTGCCAGCAGTGATAAGGGAACAGAGACCCAGTACTTC. Protein: CASSDKGTETQYF.

The genes are TRBV4-1 and TRBJ1-1; unclear D gene. Trimming removed 6 bases at V and 4 bases at J, with 12 bases between. CDR1 MGHRA and CDR2 YSYEKL come from the germline V gene. The length of the CDR3 is 13 residues. The CDR3 DNA follows: TGCGCCAGCAGTGTGAGACAAAGCACTGAAGCTTTCTTT. Translation gives CASSVRQSTEAFF.

For the CDR3, the DNA is TGTGCCAGCAGCCCCGGGGTCAGGGTTGGTCAAGGCTACACCTTC. Protein: CASSPGVRVGQGYTF. V is TRBV11-2 and J is TRBJ1-2, with D maybe TRBD1 (5 bases). CDR3 length: 15 amino acids. CDR1 SGHAT and CDR2 FQNNGV come from the germline V gene. Trimming took off 5 bases at V and 8 bases at J, with 21 bases between the two ends.

The CDR3 sequence is CASRPGLAGSDIQYF. CDR3 nucleotides: TGCGCCAGCAGACCGGGACTAGCGGGATCGGACATTCAGTACTTC. The V gene is TRBV5-1, the J gene TRBJ2-4; 13 bases align to TRBD2. The CDR3 contains 15 residues. The germline V gene encodes CDR1 SGHRS and CDR2 YFSETQ. The V gene end was trimmed by 5 bases and the J gene end by 8 bases; junction bases not matched to a gene: 7.

V and J are TRBV7-9 and TRBJ2-7; D gene uncertain. CDR1 is SEHNR, CDR2 FQNEAQ, per germline (reference sequence). This CDR3 has 17 residues. Trimming pared 0 bases from V and 3 bases from J, leaving 18 bases between. The CDR3 nucleotides are TGTGCCAGCAGCTTAGCCCCCGCTACCTTAAAGGGCTACGAGCAGTACTTC. It specifies CASSLAPATLKGYEQYF.

The chain joins TRBV19 to TRBJ1-1; D perhaps matches TRBD1 (5 bases). CDR1 and CDR2 (germline): LNHDA, SQIVND (reference sequence). The V gene lost 7 bases and the J gene lost 0 bases, with 18 bases spanning the gap. The CDR3 has 16 amino acids. CDR3: CASNPGSGPLNTEAFF. CDR3 coding DNA: TGTGCCAGTAACCCCGGTTCGGGGCCATTGAACACTGAAGCTTTCTTT. Full variable domain (remainder filled in from reference TRBV19 and TRBJ1-1): DGGITQSPKYLFRKEGQNVTLSCEQNLNHDAMYWYRQDPGQGLRLIYYSQIVNDFQKGDIAEGYSVSREKKESFPLTVTSAQKNPTAFYLCASNPGSGPLNTEAFFGQGTRLTVV.

V usage is TRBV4-1 and J usage is TRBJ2-5; D remains unclear. The CDR3 consists of 12 residues. Trimming left V 4 bases short and J 0 bases short, with 3 bases between. Germline assignment: CDR1 MGHRA and CDR2 YSYEKL. The CDR3 DNA is TGCGCCAGCAGCCGGGACCAAGAGACCCAGTACTTC. Its translation: CASSRDQETQYF.

The chain links TRBV5-4 to TRBJ1-1, with D unresolved. Germline V gives CDR1 SGHNT, CDR2 YYREEE (reference sequence). V was cut by 1 base and J by 8 bases, with 9 bases left in between. The CDR3 contains 12 residues. This chain's CDR3 is CASSLYQAEAFF. CDR3 coding DNA: TGTGCCAGCAGCTTGTATCAGGCCGAAGCTTTCTTT. The full variable domain, rest sourced from reference TRBV5-4 and TRBJ1-1, is ETGVTQSPTHLIKTRGQQVTLRCSSQSGHNTVSWYQQALGQGPQFIFQYYREEENGRGNFPPRFSGLQFPNYSSELNVNALELDDSALYLCASSLYQAEAFFGQGTRLTVV.

The V gene is TRBV6-6, the J gene TRBJ1-1; 8 bases match TRBD1. V gave up 2 bases and J gave up 7 bases; unmatched junction bases: 3. The CDR3 is made up of 13 amino acids. Germline values: CDR1 MNHNY, CDR2 SVGAGI (reference sequence). The CDR3 sequence: CASSYAGGDEAFF. In DNA form, the CDR3 reads TGTGCCAGCAGTTACGCAGGGGGCGATGAAGCTTTCTTT.

The chain is built from TRBV7-9 and TRBJ2-2; TRBD1 matches 7 bases. The CDR3 spans 15 residues. Germline V gene sequence: CDR1 SEHNR, CDR2 FQNEAQ (reference sequence). V lost 1 base and J lost 1; bases outside the gene matches: 0. The CDR3 loop is CASSLDRGNTGELFF. The CDR3 DNA reads as TGTGCCAGCAGCTTAGACAGGGGGAACACCGGGGAGCTGTTTTTT.

CDR3 loop: CASSLGWAKDYEQYF. The DNA of the CDR3 is TGTGCCAGCAGCTTAGGATGGGCCAAGGACTACGAGCAGTACTTC. This sequence joins TRBV11-3 and TRBJ2-7; D call uncertain. The germline V gene encodes CDR1 SGHNT and CDR2 YENEEA. V shed 1 base and J shed 3 bases, with 13 bases lying between them. This CDR3 has 15 residues.

The rearrangement links TRBV15 to TRBJ2-3; 7 nucleotides agree with TRBD2. This CDR3 is 15 amino acids long. Germline V gives CDR1 LNHNV, CDR2 YYDKDF (reference sequence). With 2 bases clipped from V and 2 bases from J, the junction kept 4 bases outside the gene matches. CDR3 sequence reads: CATSRTGGPTDTQYF. Here the CDR3 DNA reads TGTGCCACCAGCAGAACGGGGGGTCCCACAGATACGCAGTATTTT.

This clone was seen once. The chain employs TRBV28 and TRBJ2-5; D is uncertain. The DNA end is more similar to TRBJ2-7, so the J call may be wrong. The CDR3 consists of 14 residues. The germline V gene has CDR1 MDHEN and CDR2 SYDVKM. CDR3 amino acids: CASSFLGGTYEQYF. As DNA, the CDR3 is TGTGCCAGCAGTTTCCTGGGCGGTACCTACGAGCAGTACTTC.

V and J are TRBV7-9 and TRBJ2-5, with D perhaps being TRBD1 or TRBD2 (6 bases each). Looked up from germline, CDR1 is SEHNR and CDR2 is FQNEAQ (reference sequence). V was cut by 4 bases and J by 5 bases, with 14 bases left in between. The length of the CDR3 is 14 residues. The CDR3 coding sequence is TGTGCCAGCAGCTACCTTCAGGGGACTGAGACCCAGTACTTC. Translated: CASSYLQGTETQYF.

The chain couples TRBV14 to TRBJ2-1; TRBD2 agrees at 12 bases. Germline V CDR1 and CDR2: SGHDN, FVKESK. Germline trimming cut 3 bases from V and 7 bases from J; bases unmatched to any gene: 10. This CDR3 region has 17 residues. DNA for the CDR3: TGTGCCAGCAGCCAGCCGCGAGTGACTAGCGGGAGAAATGAGCAGTTCTTC. Residues: CASSQPRVTSGRNEQFF.

The chain couples TRBV5-4 to TRBJ2-7; 7 bases match TRBD2. The CDR3 loop spans 14 amino acids. From germline, CDR1 is SGHNT and CDR2 YYREEE (reference sequence). V was clipped by 4 bases and J by 0 bases; unmatched bases: 4. Written as DNA, the CDR3 is TGTGCCAGCAGCCTACGGGAGGACTCCTACGAGCAGTACTTC. Translation gives CASSLREDSYEQYF.

The rearrangement uses TRBV13 and TRBJ2-7, with a tentative D call TRBD2 (5 bases). V was cut by 5 bases and J by 6 bases, with 20 bases left in between. This CDR3 comprises 15 residues. Germline CDR1 reads PRHDT; CDR2 reads FYEKMQ (reference sequence). The CDR3 DNA follows: TGTGCCAGCAGCCCTCCCGGGATTCAGCAGGCCGAGCAGTACTTC. Its translation: CASSPPGIQQAEQYF.

The chain recombines TRBV11-2 with TRBJ2-7; D perhaps matches TRBD2 (5 bases). This CDR3 spans 14 amino acids. The V end was cut by 1 base, the J end by 3 bases, with 10 bases between. The germline gives CDR1 SGHAT, CDR2 FQNNGV. The CDR3 sequence: CASSLGAALYEQYF. CDR3 DNA sequence: TGTGCCAGCAGCTTAGGAGCGGCCCTCTACGAGCAGTACTTC.